These T cell receptor beta chains were read from a single sample in a study of cytomegalovirus exposure and HLA in healthy donors. TCRdb's table, derived via immunoSEQ multiplex PCR, lists solely in-frame clones and lacks some. The table has just over 150,000 clones, 60% to 85% seen once. The sequencing sample was made of PBMCs. Source of these receptors: a woman in her twenties or thirties in good health and CMV-seronegative. The CDR3 runs from the conserved cysteine through the conserved F or W. The D gene is left open where the match is weak. Only part of the rows carry a size: once, few, many, or a class if the clone is expanded.

CDR3,DNA,V,length,size,D,J
CASGLSPGSGQETQYF,TGCGCCAGCGGATTGTCCCCGGGCTCGGGACAAGAGACCCAGTACTTC,TRBV5-1,16,-,-,TRBJ2-5
CASTGRGNTIYF,TGTGCCAGCACAGGGAGGGGAAACACCATATATTTT,TRBV2,12,-,-,TRBJ1-3
CASSYRGGKETQYF,TGTGCCAGCAGTTACCGAGGGGGTAAAGAGACCCAGTACTTC,TRBV6-5,14,-,-,TRBJ2-5
CASSLVPGVYGYTF,TGTGCCAGCAGCTTAGTTCCAGGGGTCTATGGCTACACCTTC,TRBV7-9,14,-,-,TRBJ1-2
CASSDGDRYGYTF,TGTGCCAGCAGTGACGGGGACAGGTATGGCTACACCTTC,TRBV6-5,13,-,TRBD1,TRBJ1-2
CASSSRQGENYGYTF,TGTGCCAGCAGTTCCCGACAGGGGGAAAACTATGGCTACACCTTC,TRBV27,15,-,TRBD1,TRBJ1-2
CASSPIDREVAGYTF,TGTGCCAGCAGCCCGATAGACAGGGAGGTGGCTGGCTACACCTTC,TRBV5-6,15,-,TRBD1,TRBJ1-2
CASSSLAGEQFF,TGTGCCAGCAGCTCTCTGGCGGGGGAGCAGTTCTTC,TRBV7-3,12,-,-,TRBJ2-1
CASSLGGAGANVLTF,TGTGCCAGCAGCTTGGGAGGGGCAGGGGCCAACGTCCTGACTTTC,TRBV11-3,15,-,TRBD2,TRBJ2-6
CASPERTGLRAFF,TGTGCCAGCCCCGAGCGGACAGGGTTACGGGCTTTCTTT,TRBV2,13,-,TRBD1,TRBJ1-1
CASSRTRWQETQYF,TGTGCCAGCAGCCGGACTAGATGGCAAGAGACCCAGTACTTC,TRBV5-8,14,-,TRBD2,TRBJ2-5
CASSIGQGETQYF,TGTGCCAGTAGTATCGGACAGGGAGAGACCCAGTACTTC,TRBV19,13,-,TRBD1,TRBJ2-5
CSASDSYEQYF,TGCAGTGCTTCCGACAGCTACGAGCAGTACTTC,TRBV20-1,11,-,-,TRBJ2-7
CASSEEVGRGAYEQYF,TGTGCCAGCAGTGAAGAGGTGGGCAGGGGAGCCTACGAGCAGTACTTC,TRBV2,16,-,-,TRBJ2-7
CAWSVDPGETQYF,TGTGCCTGGAGTGTAGACCCAGGGGAGACCCAGTACTTC,TRBV30,13,few,-,TRBJ2-5
CASSSGRSYSSYNEQFF,TGCGCCAGCAGCTCAGGCCGATCCTACAGCTCCTACAATGAGCAGTTCTTC,TRBV5-1,17,-,-,TRBJ2-1
CATSSRTVNTEAFF,TGTGCCACCTCCTCGAGGACAGTGAACACTGAAGCTTTCTTT,TRBV10-3,14,-,-,TRBJ1-1
CASSQDSDYGYTF,TGCGCCAGCAGCCAAGATTCGGACTATGGCTACACCTTC,TRBV4-1,13,-,-,TRBJ1-2
CASSRGSHEQYF,TGCGCCAGCAGCAGGGGCTCCCACGAGCAGTACTTC,TRBV5-1,12,-,-,TRBJ2-7
CAISERGGTGGESTEAFF,TGTGCCATCAGTGAGCGGGGGGGGACAGGGGGCGAGAGTACTGAAGCTTTCTTT,TRBV10-3,18,-,TRBD1,TRBJ1-1
CASSLPRVLSYEQYF,TGTGCCAGCAGCCTGCCTCGGGTCCTCTCCTACGAGCAGTACTTC,TRBV5-8,15,-,-,TRBJ2-7
CASSVYAGTDTQYF,TGTGCCAGCAGCGTTTACGCGGGCACAGATACGCAGTATTTT,TRBV9,14,-,-,TRBJ2-3
CASSYPGTGNGYTF,TGTGCCAGCAGTTACCCCGGGACAGGGAATGGCTACACCTTC,TRBV6-5,14,-,TRBD1,TRBJ1-2
CASSPTGNSYEQYF,TGTGCCAGCAGCCCGACGGGAAACTCCTACGAGCAGTACTTC,TRBV13,14,few,-,TRBJ2-7
CASSIGGGSPAGNQPQHF,TGTGCCAGTAGTATTGGGGGAGGGTCCCCCGCTGGAAATCAGCCCCAGCATTTT,TRBV19,18,-,-,TRBJ1-5
CASTWSGGGIQYF,TGTGCCAGTACGTGGTCAGGGGGAGGCATTCAGTACTTC,TRBV19,13,-,-,TRBJ2-4